Given below is one T cell receptor (beta chain) in context. The target antigen is unknown. These data are taken from a study of cytomegalovirus exposure and HLA in healthy donors. General study results and limits: TCR association rates varied by HLA locus in a later analysis, with DRB1 highest and HLA-C lowest. Researchers counted roughly 150 TCR beta chains as cytomegalovirus-associated.

The PCR made use of 60 Vbeta and 13 Jbeta primers. Libraries were prepared by immunoSEQ multiplex PCR; TCRdb keeps only in-frame clonotypes and omits some of them. The profile shows some 150,000 clones, 70% to 80% of them singletons. The clonotype was recovered from a female donor in good health and CMV-seropositive. The sample comprised PBMCs.

The CDR3 region has the DNA TGTGCCAGCAGCTTCCAGAGCACAGATACGCAGTATTTT. Translating it yields CASSFQSTDTQYF. The V gene is TRBV13, the J gene TRBJ2-3, with D hard to call. V was trimmed by 3 bases and J by 0 bases, leaving 4 bases between them. The germline V gene has CDR1 PRHDT and CDR2 FYEKMQ (reference sequence). CDR3 size: 13 residues.